Listed here are 8 T cell receptor beta chains from one sample, sequenced in a study of CD8+CD57+ T cells in acquired aplastic anemia. Template material for TCR beta VDJ and CDR3 profiling consisted of genomic DNA. TCRdb recomputed calls from the reads with MiXCR, one row per CDR3 protein. The sample lists under 500,000 distinct CDR3 sequences; roughly 34% were seen once. The patients chosen for sequencing had shown expansion of CD8+CD57+ cells (detected by flow cytometry). The sample was sorted CD4+, CD8+, or CD8+CD57+ T cells (not recorded which) from PBMCs. Source of these receptors: a human donor with aplastic anemia.

As to this clonotype: The junction does not match germline at one end; this may be a read error. The chain joins TRBV11-2 to TRBJ1-3; 7 positions agree with TRBD1. In germline, CDR1 is SGHAT, CDR2 FQNNGV. The CDR3 runs 15 residues. As DNA, the CDR3 is TGTGCCAGCAGCTTAGAGACAGGGACTGGAAACATCATATATTTT. This codes for CASSLETGTGNIIYF.

This clonotype was counted a few times. Relative to the germline gene, one junction end is altered; a read error may explain this. The J gene is TRBJ2-7, the V gene TRBV10-3; D is perhaps TRBD2 (5 bases). Germline CDR1 ENHRY, CDR2 SYGVKD. This CDR3 has 17 residues. The CDR3 here is CASSSTPHGEVSYEQYF. As DNA, the CDR3 is TGTGCCAGCAGTTCCACCCCCCACGGGGAAGTCTCCTACGAGCAGTACTTC.

The table lists this clonotype with many counts. The chain links TRBV20-1 to TRBJ2-7; D might be TRBD2 (5 bases). Trimming removed 5 bases at V and 2 bases at J, with 19 bases between. Germline V gene data show CDR1 as DFQATT and CDR2 as SNEGSKA (reference sequence). The CDR3 is 15 residues long. CDR3 nucleotides: TGCAGTGCTGGAACAACGGAAGGACTCGCCTACGAGCAGTACTTC. Amino acid sequence: CSAGTTEGLAYEQYF.

The chain recombines TRBV7-6 with TRBJ1-1; D uncertain. Trimming stripped 5 bases from V and 3 bases from J, with 13 bases between. Germline V gene lookup returns CDR1 SGHVS and CDR2 FNYEAQ. There are 14 residues in the CDR3. The CDR3 loop reads CASSVEWSDTEAFF. The CDR3, as DNA: TGTGCCAGCAGCGTTGAGTGGTCAGACACTGAAGCTTTCTTT.

As concerns this clonotype: This clone may be a read error of a much larger clone one base away. The CDR3 DNA follows: TGTGCCAGCAGTGCTATGCTCAGGGAGGATACGCAGTATTTT. The encoded protein is CASSAMLREDTQYF. This sequence joins TRBV2 and TRBJ2-3; TRBD1 or TRBD2 may be the D gene (5 bases each). CDR3 length equals 14 residues. Trimming pared 4 bases from V and 6 bases from J, leaving 14 bases between. Germline CDR1 and CDR2: SNHLY and FYNNEI.

The rearrangement uses TRBV27 and TRBJ1-2; D gene uncertain. The CDR3 length is 14 residues. Germline V lookup: CDR1 MNHEY, CDR2 SMNVEV (reference sequence). V was cut by 5 bases and J by 2 bases, with 12 bases left in between. CDR3 amino acids: CASSLFDGNYGYTF. CDR3 DNA sequence: TGTGCCAGCAGTCTATTCGACGGAAACTATGGCTACACCTTC.

The CDR3 protein is CASSVGTGFQPQHF. CDR3 nucleotide sequence: TGTGCCAGTAGTGTCGGGACAGGGTTTCAGCCCCAGCATTTT. J is TRBJ1-5 and V is TRBV19; 9 bases are shared with TRBD1. Unmatched junction bases numbered 5, after V lost 5 bases and J lost 6 bases. This CDR3 region has 14 residues. Germline values: CDR1 LNHDA, CDR2 SQIVND (reference sequence). Variable domain in full (rest from reference TRBV19 and TRBJ1-5): DGGITQSPKYLFRKEGQNVTLSCEQNLNHDAMYWYRQDPGQGLRLIYYSQIVNDFQKGDIAEGYSVSREKKESFPLTVTSAQKNPTAFYLCASSVGTGFQPQHFGDGTRLSIL.

This clonotype occurred many times. This chain links TRBV14 with TRBJ1-6; the D is unclear. The CDR3 length is 14 residues. Germline V gives CDR1 SGHDN, CDR2 FVKESK. V lost 1 base and J 7 bases, leaving 8 bases between the germline ends. Here the CDR3 DNA reads TGTGCCAGCAGCCAAGCCCCTCGGAATTCACCCCTCCACTTT. Protein sequence: CASSQAPRNSPLHF. Complete variable domain (other parts from reference TRBV14 and TRBJ1-6): EAGVTQFPSHSVIEKGQTVTLRCDPISGHDNLYWYRRVMGKEIKFLLHFVKESKQDESGMPNNRFLAERTGGTYSTLKVQPAELEDSGVYFCASSQAPRNSPLHFGNGTRLTVT.